A selection of T cell receptor beta chains follows, all from one sample in a study of T-cell reconstitution after alpha-beta-depleted transplantation in children. Each CDR3 protein is one row after TCRdb ran MiXCR on the PCR reads. This table has some 460,000 distinct CDR3 sequences, under 20% appearing once. Material: PBMCs, mostly from graft donor cells, obtained 360 days after TCRalphabeta/CD19-depleted stem cell transplant. These TCRs come from a boy less than two years old who had a stem cell transplant for Wiskott-Aldrich syndrome, so the T cells may come from the graft donor. Both conserved end residues are trimmed from each CDR3. Fields, in order: J gene, V gene, clone size, CDR3 protein. Expanded clones are given a class, and other clones once, few, many or no size at all.

J: TRBJ2-5; V: TRBV29-1; size: -; CDR3: SVELTGVRQETQY
J: TRBJ1-3; V: TRBV12-3/TRBV12-4; size: few; CDR3: ASSLKLNTIY
J: TRBJ2-3; V: TRBV5-1; size: few; CDR3: ASSLRGLVVDTQY
J: TRBJ2-1; V: TRBV29-1; size: -; CDR3: SVEGRLHNEQF
J: TRBJ2-7; V: TRBV6-1; size: -; CDR3: ASKVQGVGNEQY
J: TRBJ1-5; V: TRBV24-1; size: -; CDR3: ATSESRDRGQPQH
J: TRBJ2-3; V: TRBV28; size: -; CDR3: ASSFFFRDRSTDTQY
J: TRBJ1-2; V: TRBV10-3; size: -; CDR3: AIRDGQGGNYGYT
J: TRBJ2-6; V: TRBV19; size: -; CDR3: ASTGGGKGANVLT
J: TRBJ2-3; V: TRBV7-6; size: -; CDR3: ASSLVLTGGYLTDTQY
J: TRBJ1-1; V: TRBV12-3/TRBV12-4; size: few; CDR3: ASSLALDRNTEAF
J: TRBJ2-3; V: TRBV28; size: few; CDR3: AIGVPSGGADTQY
J: TRBJ2-7; V: TRBV4-1; size: few; CDR3: ASSQDSGTGYEQY
J: TRBJ2-1; V: TRBV29-1; size: -; CDR3: SVEGVTGANEQF
J: TRBJ2-2; V: TRBV7-6; size: few; CDR3: ASSVHSSGELF
J: TRBJ2-4; V: TRBV12-3/TRBV12-4; size: -; CDR3: ASSLGALLAKNIQY
J: TRBJ1-3; V: TRBV18; size: -; CDR3: ASSPPWEGNTIY
J: TRBJ1-6; V: TRBV18; size: few; CDR3: ASSPPRRFSYNSPLH
J: TRBJ2-1; V: TRBV5-1; size: few; CDR3: ASSLGTGGTYNEQF
J: TRBJ2-1; V: TRBV7-6; size: -; CDR3: ASSSQGSNEQF
J: TRBJ2-7; V: TRBV11-2; size: -; CDR3: ASSLEEVGTSGTYEQY
J: TRBJ2-5; V: TRBV20-1; size: -; CDR3: SAELAETQY
J: TRBJ2-7; V: TRBV4-2; size: few; CDR3: ASSQQGDPPSYEQY
J: TRBJ2-1; V: TRBV7-2; size: -; CDR3: ASSFSRYNEQF
J: TRBJ2-2; V: TRBV10-3; size: -; CDR3: AIRTNTGELF
J: TRBJ1-2; V: TRBV7-2; size: few; CDR3: ASSPRTGAGYT
J: TRBJ1-1; V: TRBV20-1; size: few; CDR3: SARDRYAEAF
J: TRBJ2-5; V: TRBV10-3; size: few; CDR3: AISGHPQETQY
J: TRBJ2-7; V: TRBV6-2/TRBV6-3; size: many; CDR3: ASSYLRDPTYEQY
J: TRBJ2-1; V: TRBV20-1; size: -; CDR3: SASPGSSYNEQF
J: TRBJ2-2; V: TRBV6-2/TRBV6-3; size: few; CDR3: ASSLNGELF
J: TRBJ1-1; V: TRBV12-3/TRBV12-4; size: few; CDR3: ASSNRGRWTEAF
J: TRBJ2-1; V: TRBV7-9; size: -; CDR3: ASSLVRGSSYNEQF
J: TRBJ2-7; V: TRBV5-1; size: few; CDR3: ASLSPGLEQY
J: TRBJ2-5; V: TRBV13; size: -; CDR3: ASSSLSSGSRETQY
J: TRBJ2-7; V: TRBV7-2; size: -; CDR3: ASSLLTGGTEQY
J: TRBJ2-6; V: TRBV12-3/TRBV12-4; size: few; CDR3: ASSFPTDRVTGANVLT
J: TRBJ2-7; V: TRBV6-1; size: few; CDR3: ASSGQEKAYEQY
J: TRBJ2-3; V: TRBV7-2; size: few; CDR3: ASSLALAKPLTDTQY
J: TRBJ1-1; V: TRBV7-9; size: -; CDR3: ASSPGQGARPAF
J: TRBJ2-1; V: TRBV6-2/TRBV6-3; size: -; CDR3: ASSYYPGQAEQF
J: TRBJ2-5; V: TRBV5-1; size: -; CDR3: ASSSELPTKETQY
J: TRBJ2-3; V: TRBV18; size: few; CDR3: ASSPGLGRDTQY
J: TRBJ2-1; V: TRBV11-1; size: few; CDR3: ASSLATSGSRSPNEQF
J: TRBJ2-7; V: TRBV27; size: few; CDR3: ASRTALVYEQY
J: TRBJ1-5; V: TRBV12-5; size: few; CDR3: ASGRGQGNQPQH
J: TRBJ2-1; V: TRBV20-1; size: -; CDR3: SAREAGVPYNEQF
J: TRBJ2-7; V: TRBV11-2; size: -; CDR3: ASSVASYEQY
J: TRBJ2-1; V: TRBV5-5; size: -; CDR3: ASSTETTGAEQF
J: TRBJ2-1; V: TRBV9; size: -; CDR3: ASSTDGGHIYNEQF
J: TRBJ2-2; V: TRBV7-6; size: -; CDR3: ASSLPGRRQAPSTGELF
J: TRBJ2-5; V: TRBV6-1; size: few; CDR3: ASREAGAGKETQY
J: TRBJ2-5; V: TRBV15; size: -; CDR3: ATSRISGSRRETQY
J: TRBJ1-6; V: TRBV6-1; size: few; CDR3: ASTPKPLH
J: TRBJ2-3; V: TRBV5-1; size: many; CDR3: ASSFSGGTDTQY
J: TRBJ2-5; V: TRBV9; size: -; CDR3: ASSVGTSGQGETQY
J: TRBJ1-5; V: TRBV7-9; size: few; CDR3: ASSLGGPSNQPQH